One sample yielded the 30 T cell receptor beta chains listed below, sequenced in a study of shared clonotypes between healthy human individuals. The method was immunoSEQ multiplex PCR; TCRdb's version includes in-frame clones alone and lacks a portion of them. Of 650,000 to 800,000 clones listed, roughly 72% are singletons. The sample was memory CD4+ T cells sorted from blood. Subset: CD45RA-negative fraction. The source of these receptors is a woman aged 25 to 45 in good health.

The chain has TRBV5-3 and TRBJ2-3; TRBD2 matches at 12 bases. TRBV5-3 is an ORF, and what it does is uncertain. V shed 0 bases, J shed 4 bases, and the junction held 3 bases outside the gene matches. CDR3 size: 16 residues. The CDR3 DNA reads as TGTGCCAGAAGCTTGGTAGGACTAGCGGGATCAGATACGCAGTATTTT. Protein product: CARSLVGLAGSDTQYF.

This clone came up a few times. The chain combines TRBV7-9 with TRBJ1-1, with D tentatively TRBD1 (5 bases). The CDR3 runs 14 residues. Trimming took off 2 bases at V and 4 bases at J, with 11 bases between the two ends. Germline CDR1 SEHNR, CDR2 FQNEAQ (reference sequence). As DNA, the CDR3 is TGTGCCAGCAGCTTACACAGGAATCCCACTGAAGCTTTCTTT. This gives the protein CASSLHRNPTEAFF.

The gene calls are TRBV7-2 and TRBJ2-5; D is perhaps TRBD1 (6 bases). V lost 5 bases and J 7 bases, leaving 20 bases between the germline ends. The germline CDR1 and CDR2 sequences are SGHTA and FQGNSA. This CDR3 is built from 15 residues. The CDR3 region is CASSTSGTTSGTQYF. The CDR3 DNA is TGTGCCAGCAGCACTAGTGGGACAACGAGCGGGACCCAGTACTTC.

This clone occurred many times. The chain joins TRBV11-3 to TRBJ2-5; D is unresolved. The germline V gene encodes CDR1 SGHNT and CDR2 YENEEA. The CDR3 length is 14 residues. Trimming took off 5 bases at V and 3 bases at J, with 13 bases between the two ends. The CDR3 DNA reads TGTGCCAGCAGCCCCGGGTTTGGAAAAGAGACCCAGTACTTC. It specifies CASSPGFGKETQYF.

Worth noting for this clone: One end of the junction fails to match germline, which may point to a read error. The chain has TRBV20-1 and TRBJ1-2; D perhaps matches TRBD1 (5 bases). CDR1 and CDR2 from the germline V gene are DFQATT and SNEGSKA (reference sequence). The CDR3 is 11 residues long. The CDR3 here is CSASRDYGYIF. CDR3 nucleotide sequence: TGCAGTGCTAGCCGGGACTATGGCTACATCTTC.

The CDR3 loop reads CATSRDFIGQGQETQYF. CDR3 coding DNA: TGTGCCACCAGCAGAGATTTTATCGGACAGGGCCAAGAGACCCAGTACTTC. The gene calls are TRBV15 and TRBJ2-5, with 8 bases fitting TRBD1. Losses at the gene ends were 0 bases for V and 1 base for J; bases not matched to a gene: 7. This CDR3 region has 17 residues. The V gene's germline CDR1 is LNHNV and CDR2 YYDKDF (reference sequence).

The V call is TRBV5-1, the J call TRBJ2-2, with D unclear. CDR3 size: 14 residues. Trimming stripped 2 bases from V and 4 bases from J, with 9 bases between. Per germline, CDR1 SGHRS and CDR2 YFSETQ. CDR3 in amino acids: CASSFPGVTGELFF. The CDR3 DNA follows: TGCGCCAGCAGCTTCCCGGGTGTCACCGGGGAGCTGTTTTTT.

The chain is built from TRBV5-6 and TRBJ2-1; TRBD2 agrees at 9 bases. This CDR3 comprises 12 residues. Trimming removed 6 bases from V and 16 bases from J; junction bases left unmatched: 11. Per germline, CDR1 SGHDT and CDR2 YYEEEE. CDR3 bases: TGTGCCAGCACCAGGCCGGGCGGGAGGGGATTCTTC. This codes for CASTRPGGRGFF.

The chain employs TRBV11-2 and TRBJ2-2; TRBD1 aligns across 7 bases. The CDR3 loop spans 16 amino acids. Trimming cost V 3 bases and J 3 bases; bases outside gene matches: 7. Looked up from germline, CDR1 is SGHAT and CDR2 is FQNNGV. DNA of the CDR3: TGTGCCAGCAGCTTCCGGACAGGAGCTTACACCGGGGAGCTGTTTTTT. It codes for CASSFRTGAYTGELFF.

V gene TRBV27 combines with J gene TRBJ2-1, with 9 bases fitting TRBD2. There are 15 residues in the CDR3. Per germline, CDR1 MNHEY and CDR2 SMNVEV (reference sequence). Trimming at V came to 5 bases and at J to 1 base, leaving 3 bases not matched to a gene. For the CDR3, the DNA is TGTGCCAGCAGTCTGACTAGCGGATCCTACAATGAGCAGTTCTTC. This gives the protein CASSLTSGSYNEQFF.

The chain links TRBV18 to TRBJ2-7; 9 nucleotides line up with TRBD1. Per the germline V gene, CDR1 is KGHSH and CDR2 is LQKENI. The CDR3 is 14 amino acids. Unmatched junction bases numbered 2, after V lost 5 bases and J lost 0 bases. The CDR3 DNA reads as TGTGCCAGCTCATCGGGACAGGGCTCCTACGAGCAGTACTTC. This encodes CASSSGQGSYEQYF. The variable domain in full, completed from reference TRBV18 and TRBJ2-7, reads NAGVMQNPRHLVRRRGQEARLRCSPMKGHSHVYWYRQLPEEGLKFMVYLQKENIIDESGMPKERFSAEFPKEGPSILRIQQVVRGDSAAYFCASSSGQGSYEQYFGPGTRLTVT.

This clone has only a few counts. CDR3 in amino acids: CASSSLGQDSGNTIYF. DNA of the CDR3: TGTGCCAGCAGCTCTCTTGGACAGGACTCTGGAAACACCATATATTTT. The chain joins TRBV7-6 to TRBJ1-3, with TRBD1 matching 7 bases. This CDR3 has 16 residues. The junction had 6 bases not matched to a gene; V was cut back by 4 bases and J by 0 bases. CDR1 and CDR2 (germline): SGHVS, FNYEAQ. Together with reference TRBV7-6 and TRBJ1-3, the CDR3 gives the full variable domain: GAGVSQSPRYKVTKRGQDVALRCDPISGHVSLYWYRQALGQGPEFLTYFNYEAQQDKSGLPNDRFSAERPEGSISTLTIQRTEQRDSAMYRCASSSLGQDSGNTIYFGEGSWLTVV.

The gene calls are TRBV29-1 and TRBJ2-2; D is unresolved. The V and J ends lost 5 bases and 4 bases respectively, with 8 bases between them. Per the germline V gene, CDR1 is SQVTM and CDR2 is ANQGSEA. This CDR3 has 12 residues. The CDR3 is CSVSVSTGELFF. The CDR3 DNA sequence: TGCAGCGTTAGTGTTAGCACCGGGGAGCTGTTTTTT.

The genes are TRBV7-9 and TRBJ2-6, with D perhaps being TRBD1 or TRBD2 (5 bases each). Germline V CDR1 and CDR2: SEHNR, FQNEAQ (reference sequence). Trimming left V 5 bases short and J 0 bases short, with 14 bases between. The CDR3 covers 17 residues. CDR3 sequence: CASSISGPNSGANVLTF. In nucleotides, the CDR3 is TGTGCCAGCAGCATATCGGGACCGAACTCTGGGGCCAACGTCCTGACTTTC.

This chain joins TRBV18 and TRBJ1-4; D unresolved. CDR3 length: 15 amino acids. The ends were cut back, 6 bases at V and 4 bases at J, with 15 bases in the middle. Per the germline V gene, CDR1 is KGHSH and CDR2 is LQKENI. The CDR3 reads CASSPGGPGNEKLFF. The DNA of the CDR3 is TGTGCCAGCTCCCCGGGAGGGCCCGGTAATGAAAAACTGTTTTTT.

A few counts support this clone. CDR3 amino acids: CASSLGRTRRNEKLFF. The CDR3 DNA reads TGCGCCAGCAGCTTGGGCAGGACCCGAAGAAATGAAAAACTGTTTTTT. V is TRBV5-1 and J is TRBJ1-4; D remains unclear. The CDR3 is 16 residues long. Germline CDR1 SGHRS, CDR2 YFSETQ. Trimming removed 0 bases at V and 5 bases at J, with 14 bases between. Looking up the rest from reference TRBV5-1 and TRBJ1-4 gives the full variable domain: KAGVTQTPRYLIKTRGQQVTLSCSPISGHRSVSWYQQTPGQGLQFLFEYFSETQRNKGNFPGRFSGRQFSNSRSEMNVSTLELGDSALYLCASSLGRTRRNEKLFFGSGTQLSVL.

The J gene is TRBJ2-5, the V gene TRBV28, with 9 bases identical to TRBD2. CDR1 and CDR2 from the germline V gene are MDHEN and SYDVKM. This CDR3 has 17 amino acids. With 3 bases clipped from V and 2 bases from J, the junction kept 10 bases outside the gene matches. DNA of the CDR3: TGTGCCAGCAGTTTCTTGGGGATGACTAGCGGACAAGAGACCCAGTACTTC. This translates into CASSFLGMTSGQETQYF.

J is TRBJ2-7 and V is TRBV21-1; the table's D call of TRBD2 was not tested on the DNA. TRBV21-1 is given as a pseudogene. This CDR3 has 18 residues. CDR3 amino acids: CASSNRGRLAGGTYEQYF. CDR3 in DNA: TGTGCCAGCAGCAACAGGGGCCGACTAGCGGGTGGAACATACGAGCAGTACTTC.

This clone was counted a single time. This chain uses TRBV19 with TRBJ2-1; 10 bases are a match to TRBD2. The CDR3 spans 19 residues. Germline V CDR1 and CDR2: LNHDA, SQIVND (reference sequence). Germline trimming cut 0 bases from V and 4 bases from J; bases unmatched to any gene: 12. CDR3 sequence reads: CASSIDDPSGSLGYNEQFF. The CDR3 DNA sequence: TGTGCCAGTAGTATAGATGATCCTAGCGGGAGTTTAGGGTACAATGAGCAGTTCTTC. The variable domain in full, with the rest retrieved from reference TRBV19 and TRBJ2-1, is DGGITQSPKYLFRKEGQNVTLSCEQNLNHDAMYWYRQDPGQGLRLIYYSQIVNDFQKGDIAEGYSVSREKKESFPLTVTSAQKNPTAFYLCASSIDDPSGSLGYNEQFFGPGTRLTVL.

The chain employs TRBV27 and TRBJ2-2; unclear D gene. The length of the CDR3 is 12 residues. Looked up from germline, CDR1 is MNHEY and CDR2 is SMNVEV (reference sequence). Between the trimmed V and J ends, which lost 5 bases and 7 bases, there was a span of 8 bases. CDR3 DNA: TGTGCCAGCAGTCCCACGGTCGGGGAGCTGTTTTTT. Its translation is CASSPTVGELFF.

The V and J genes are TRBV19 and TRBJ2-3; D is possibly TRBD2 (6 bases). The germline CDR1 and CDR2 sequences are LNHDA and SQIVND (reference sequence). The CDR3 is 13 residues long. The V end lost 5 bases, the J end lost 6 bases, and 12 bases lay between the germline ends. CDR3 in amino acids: CASSQRSGDTQYF. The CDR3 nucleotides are TGTGCCAGTAGTCAGAGGAGCGGGGATACGCAGTATTTT.

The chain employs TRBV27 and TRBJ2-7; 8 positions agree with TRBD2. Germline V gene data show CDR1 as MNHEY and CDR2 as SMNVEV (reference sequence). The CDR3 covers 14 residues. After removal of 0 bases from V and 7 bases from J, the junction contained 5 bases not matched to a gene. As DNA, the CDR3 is TGTGCCAGCAGTTTATCCGGGACTAGAGAAGAGCAGTACTTC. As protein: CASSLSGTREEQYF.

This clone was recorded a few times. CDR3 nucleotide sequence: TGTGCCAGCAGATGGGACACCGGGGAGCTGTTTTTT. This gives the protein CASRWDTGELFF. This chain uses TRBV2 with TRBJ2-2; D gene ambiguous. The CDR3 contains 12 residues. Trimming removed 6 bases from V and 3 bases from J, with 5 bases in between. Germline V CDR1 and CDR2: SNHLY, FYNNEI.

Here the CDR3 DNA reads TGTGCCAGCAGCCTAGGACAGTTCACTGAAGCTTTCTTT. It encodes CASSLGQFTEAFF. The V gene is TRBV5-4, the J gene TRBJ1-1; TRBD1 might be the D (6 bases). The CDR3 extends over 13 amino acids. Germline lookup yields CDR1 SGHNT and CDR2 YYREEE (reference sequence). V gave up 4 bases and J gave up 4 bases, with 11 bases separating them.

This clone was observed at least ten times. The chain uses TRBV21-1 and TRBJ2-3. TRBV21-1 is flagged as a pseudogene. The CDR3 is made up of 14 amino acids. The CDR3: CASSKECSTDTQYF. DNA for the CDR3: TGTGCCAGCAGCAAAGAATGTAGCACAGATACGCAGTATTTT.

CDR3 in amino acids: CASSLGTGSGANVLTF. The CDR3 coding sequence is TGCGCCAGCAGCTTGGGGACAGGGTCTGGGGCCAACGTCCTGACTTTC. V is TRBV5-1 and J is TRBJ2-6, with 8 positions matching TRBD1. Looked up from germline, CDR1 is SGHRS and CDR2 is YFSETQ. The trim removed 0 bases at V and 1 base at J, leaving 0 bases unmatched. The CDR3 spans 16 residues.

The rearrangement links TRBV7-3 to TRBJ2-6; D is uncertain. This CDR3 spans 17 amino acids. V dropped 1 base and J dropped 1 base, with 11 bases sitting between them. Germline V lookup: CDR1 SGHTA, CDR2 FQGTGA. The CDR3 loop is CASSLKGQSSGANVLTF. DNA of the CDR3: TGTGCCAGCAGCTTAAAGGGCCAGTCTTCTGGGGCCAACGTCCTGACTTTC.

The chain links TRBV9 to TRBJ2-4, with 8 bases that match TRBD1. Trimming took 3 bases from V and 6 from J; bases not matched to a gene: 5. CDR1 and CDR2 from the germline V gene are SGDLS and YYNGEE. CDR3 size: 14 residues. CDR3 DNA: TGTGCCAGCAGCGAGGGGGGACAGGCAAACATTCAGTACTTC. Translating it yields CASSEGGQANIQYF.

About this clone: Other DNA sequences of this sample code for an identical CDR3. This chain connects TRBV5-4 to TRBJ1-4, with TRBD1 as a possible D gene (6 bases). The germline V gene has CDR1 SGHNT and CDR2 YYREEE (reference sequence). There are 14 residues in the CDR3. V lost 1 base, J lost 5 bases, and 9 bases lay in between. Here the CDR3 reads CASSLQGLNEKLFF. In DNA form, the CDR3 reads TGTGCCAGCAGCTTGCAGGGGCTGAATGAAAAACTGTTTTTT. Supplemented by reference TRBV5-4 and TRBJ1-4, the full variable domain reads ETGVTQSPTHLIKTRGQQVTLRCSSQSGHNTVSWYQQALGQGPQFIFQYYREEENGRGNFPPRFSGLQFPNYSSELNVNALELDDSALYLCASSLQGLNEKLFFGSGTQLSVL.

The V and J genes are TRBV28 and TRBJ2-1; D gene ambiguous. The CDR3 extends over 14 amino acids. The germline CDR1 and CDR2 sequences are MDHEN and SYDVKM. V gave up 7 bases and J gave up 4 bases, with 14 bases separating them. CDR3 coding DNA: TGTGCCAGCACTAGGGCCGAACCTTACAATGAGCAGTTCTTC. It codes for CASTRAEPYNEQFF.